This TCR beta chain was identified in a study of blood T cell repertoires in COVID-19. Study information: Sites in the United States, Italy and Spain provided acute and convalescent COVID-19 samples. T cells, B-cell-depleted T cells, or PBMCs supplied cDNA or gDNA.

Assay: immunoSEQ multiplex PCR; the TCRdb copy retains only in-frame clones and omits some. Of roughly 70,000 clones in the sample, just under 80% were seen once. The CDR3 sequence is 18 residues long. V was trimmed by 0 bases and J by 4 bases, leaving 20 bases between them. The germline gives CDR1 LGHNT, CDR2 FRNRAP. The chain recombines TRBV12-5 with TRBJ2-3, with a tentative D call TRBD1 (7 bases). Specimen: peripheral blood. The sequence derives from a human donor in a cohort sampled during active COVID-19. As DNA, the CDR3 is TGTGCTAGTGGTTTGGTACGTTTTGGCGGAGGGGGCCCAGATACGCAGTATTTT. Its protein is CASGLVRFGGGGPDTQYF.